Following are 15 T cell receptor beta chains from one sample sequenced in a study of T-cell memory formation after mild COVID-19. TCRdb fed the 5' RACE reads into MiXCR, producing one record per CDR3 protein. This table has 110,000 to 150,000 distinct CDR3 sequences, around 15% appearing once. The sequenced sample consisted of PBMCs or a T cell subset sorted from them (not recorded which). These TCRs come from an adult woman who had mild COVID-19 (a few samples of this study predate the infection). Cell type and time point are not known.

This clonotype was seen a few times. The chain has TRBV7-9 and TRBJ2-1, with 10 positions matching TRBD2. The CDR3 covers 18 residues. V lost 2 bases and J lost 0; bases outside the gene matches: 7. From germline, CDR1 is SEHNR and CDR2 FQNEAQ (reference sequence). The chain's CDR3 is CASSLSGGAGVSYNEQFF. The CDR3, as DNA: TGTGCCAGCAGCTTAAGCGGGGGGGCGGGTGTCTCCTACAATGAGCAGTTCTTC. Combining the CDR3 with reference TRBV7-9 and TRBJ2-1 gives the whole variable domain DTGVSQNPRHKITKRGQNVTFRCDPISEHNRLYWYRQTLGQGPEFLTYFQNEAQLEKSRLLSDRFSAERPKGSFSTLEIQRTEQGDSAMYLCASSLSGGAGVSYNEQFFGPGTRLTVL.

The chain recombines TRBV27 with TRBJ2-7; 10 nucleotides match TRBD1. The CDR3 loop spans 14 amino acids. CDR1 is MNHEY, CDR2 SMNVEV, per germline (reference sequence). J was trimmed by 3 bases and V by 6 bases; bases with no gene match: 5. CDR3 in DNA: TGTGCCAGCAGCTGGGGACAGGGGCACTACGAGCAGTACTTC. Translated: CASSWGQGHYEQYF.

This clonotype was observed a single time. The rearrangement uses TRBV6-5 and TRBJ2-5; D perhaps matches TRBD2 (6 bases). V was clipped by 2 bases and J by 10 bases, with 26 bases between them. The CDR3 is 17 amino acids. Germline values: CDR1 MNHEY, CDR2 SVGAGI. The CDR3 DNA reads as TGTGCCAGCAGTTACCCGGTCGAAGGACTACCATCCAAAGGCCAGTACTTC. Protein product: CASSYPVEGLPSKGQYF.

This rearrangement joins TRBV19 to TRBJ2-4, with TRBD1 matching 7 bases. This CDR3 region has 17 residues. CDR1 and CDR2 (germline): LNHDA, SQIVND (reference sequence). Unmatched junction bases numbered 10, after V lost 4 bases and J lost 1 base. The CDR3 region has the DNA TGTGCCAGTAGTAGAGCACAGGGGATATTGGCCAAAAACATTCAGTACTTC. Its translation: CASSRAQGILAKNIQYF.

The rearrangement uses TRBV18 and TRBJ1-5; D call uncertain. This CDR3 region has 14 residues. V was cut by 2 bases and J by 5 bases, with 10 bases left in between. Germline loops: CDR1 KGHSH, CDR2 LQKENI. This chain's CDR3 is CASSPVDHDQPQHF. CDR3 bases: TGTGCCAGCTCACCAGTGGATCACGATCAGCCCCAGCATTTT.

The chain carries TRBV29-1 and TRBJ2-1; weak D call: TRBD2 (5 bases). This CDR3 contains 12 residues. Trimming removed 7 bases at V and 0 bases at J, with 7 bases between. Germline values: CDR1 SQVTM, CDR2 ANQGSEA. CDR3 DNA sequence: TGCAGCGGCCGGGACTCCTACAATGAGCAGTTCTTC. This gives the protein CSGRDSYNEQFF.

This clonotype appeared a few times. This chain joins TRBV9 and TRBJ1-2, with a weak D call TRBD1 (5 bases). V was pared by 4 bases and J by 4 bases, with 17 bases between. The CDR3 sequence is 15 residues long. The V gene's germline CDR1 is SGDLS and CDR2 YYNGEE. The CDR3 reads CASSPYPGLIYGYTF. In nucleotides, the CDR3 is TGTGCCAGCAGCCCTTATCCGGGACTGATCTATGGCTACACCTTC.

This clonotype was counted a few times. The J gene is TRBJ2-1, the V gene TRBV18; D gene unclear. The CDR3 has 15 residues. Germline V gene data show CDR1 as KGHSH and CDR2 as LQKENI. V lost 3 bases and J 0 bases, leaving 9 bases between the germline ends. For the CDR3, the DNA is TGTGCCAGCTCACCTTACTCGGACTCCTACAATGAGCAGTTCTTC. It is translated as CASSPYSDSYNEQFF.

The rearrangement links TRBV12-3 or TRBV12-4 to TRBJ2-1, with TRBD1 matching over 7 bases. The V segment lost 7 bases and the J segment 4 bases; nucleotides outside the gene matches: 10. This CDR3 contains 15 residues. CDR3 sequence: CASTHYRTGYNEQFF. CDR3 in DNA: TGTGCCAGCACCCACTACCGGACAGGTTACAATGAGCAGTTCTTC.

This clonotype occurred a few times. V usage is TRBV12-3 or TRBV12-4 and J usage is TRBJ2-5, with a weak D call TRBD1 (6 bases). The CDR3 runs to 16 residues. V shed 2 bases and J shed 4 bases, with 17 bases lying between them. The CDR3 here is CASSLFPQGLGETQYF. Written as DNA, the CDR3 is TGTGCCAGCAGTTTATTTCCCCAGGGGCTAGGAGAGACCCAGTACTTC.

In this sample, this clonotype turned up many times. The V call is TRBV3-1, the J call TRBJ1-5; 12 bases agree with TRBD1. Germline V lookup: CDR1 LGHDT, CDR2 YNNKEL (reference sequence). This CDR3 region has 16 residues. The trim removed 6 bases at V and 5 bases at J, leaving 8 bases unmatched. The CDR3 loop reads CASSPGDRGHDQPQHF. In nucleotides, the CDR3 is TGTGCCAGCAGTCCGGGGGACAGGGGGCACGATCAGCCCCAGCATTTT.

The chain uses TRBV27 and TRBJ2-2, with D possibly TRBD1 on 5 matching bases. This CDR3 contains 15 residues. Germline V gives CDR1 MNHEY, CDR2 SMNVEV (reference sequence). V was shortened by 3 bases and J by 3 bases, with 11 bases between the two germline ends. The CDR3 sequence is CASSLSFRDTGELFF. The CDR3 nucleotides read TGTGCCAGCAGTTTGTCATTCAGGGACACCGGGGAGCTGTTTTTT.

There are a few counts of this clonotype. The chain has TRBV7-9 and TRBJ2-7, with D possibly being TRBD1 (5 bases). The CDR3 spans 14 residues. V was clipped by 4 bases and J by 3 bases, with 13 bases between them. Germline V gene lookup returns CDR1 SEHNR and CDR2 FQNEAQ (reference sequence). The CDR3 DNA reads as TGTGCCAGCAGCTCGGACATCGCCCACTACGAGCAGTACTTC. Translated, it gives CASSSDIAHYEQYF.

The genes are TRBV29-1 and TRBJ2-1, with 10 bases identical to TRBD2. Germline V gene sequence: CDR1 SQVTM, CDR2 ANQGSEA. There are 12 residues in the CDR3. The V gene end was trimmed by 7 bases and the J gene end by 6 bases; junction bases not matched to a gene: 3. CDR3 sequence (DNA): TGCAGCGACGGGACTAGCGTCAATGAGCAGTTCTTC. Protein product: CSDGTSVNEQFF.

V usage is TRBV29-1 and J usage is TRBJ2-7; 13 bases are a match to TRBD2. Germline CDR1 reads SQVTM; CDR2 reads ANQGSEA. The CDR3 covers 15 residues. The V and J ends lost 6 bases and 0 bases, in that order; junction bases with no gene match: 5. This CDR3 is CSVVGLAGDSYEQYF. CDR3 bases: TGCAGCGTCGTTGGACTAGCGGGAGACTCCTACGAGCAGTACTTC.